Below are 17 T cell receptor beta chains sequenced from a single sample in a study of T cell repertoires in cytomegalovirus infection. TCRdb called the reads again in MiXCR, with one record for every CDR3 protein. Of about 130,000 distinct CDR3 sequences listed, approximately 8.8% are singletons. The specimen sequenced was PBMCs. The receptors derive from a human donor in good health (CMV status not recorded). Some clones in this sample may be carry-over from other donors' samples.

This clonotype has ten or more counts. The chain carries TRBV27 and TRBJ2-7; D gene uncertain. V was pared by 2 bases and J by 0 bases, with 8 bases between. Germline V gives CDR1 MNHEY, CDR2 SMNVEV (reference sequence). The CDR3 spans 14 residues. DNA for the CDR3: TGTGCCAGCAGTTTAGATCAGAGCTCCTACGAGCAGTACTTC. It encodes CASSLDQSSYEQYF.

This clonotype was detected ten times or more. The chain links TRBV7-6 to TRBJ1-3, with TRBD1 identical over 7 bases. Germline values: CDR1 SGHVS, CDR2 FNYEAQ. The CDR3 is 17 residues long. The junction had 14 bases not matched to a gene; V was cut back by 5 bases and J by 4 bases. CDR3 nucleotide sequence: TGTGCCAGCAGCCCCTTCAGCCGACAGGGACAAGGAAACACCATATATTTT. Its translation: CASSPFSRQGQGNTIYF.

This clonotype was counted ten times or more. The J gene is TRBJ2-1, the V gene TRBV7-8, with unresolved D. This CDR3 has 13 residues. CDR1 and CDR2 from the germline V gene are SGHVS and FQNEAQ. V lost 5 bases and J 8 bases, leaving 13 bases between the germline ends. The CDR3 loop is CASSTLVTDEQFF. CDR3 DNA sequence: TGTGCCAGCAGCACCCTAGTTACTGATGAGCAGTTCTTC. The full variable domain, in which reference TRBV7-8 and TRBJ2-1 provide the parts outside the CDR3, is GAGVSQSPRYKVAKRGQDVALRCDPISGHVSLFWYQQALGQGPEFLTYFQNEAQLDKSGLPSDRFFAERPEGSVSTLKIQRTQQEDSAVYLCASSTLVTDEQFFGPGTRLTVL.

This clonotype was observed many times. V and J are TRBV7-6 and TRBJ2-1; 12 bases agree with TRBD2. The V segment lost 6 bases and the J segment 4 bases; nucleotides outside the gene matches: 10. CDR3 length equals 17 residues. From germline, CDR1 is SGHVS and CDR2 FNYEAQ. The CDR3 protein is CASRQLAGGLQYNEQFF. CDR3 DNA: TGTGCCAGCAGGCAACTAGCGGGGGGCCTCCAGTACAATGAGCAGTTCTTC.

Notes on this clonotype: One base away lies a much larger clone, so this may be a sequencing read error. J is TRBJ1-5 and V is TRBV2, with D hard to call. V was clipped by 1 base and J by 0 bases, with 13 bases between them. The CDR3 is 17 residues long. The germline V gene encodes CDR1 SNHLY and CDR2 FYNNEI. The CDR3 is CASSEDGASNSNQPQHF. In nucleotides, the CDR3 is TGTGCCAGCAGTGAAGATGGAGCTAGTAATAGCAATCAGCCCCAGCATTTT.

This clonotype was counted only a few times. The J gene is TRBJ2-5, the V gene TRBV5-4; 12 bases match TRBD2. The junction had 6 bases not matched to a gene; V was cut back by 4 bases and J by 2 bases. Germline V lookup: CDR1 SGHNT, CDR2 YYREEE (reference sequence). The CDR3 loop spans 16 amino acids. CDR3 loop: CASSHRTSGDQETQYF. CDR3 bases: TGTGCCAGCAGCCACCGGACTAGCGGGGATCAAGAGACCCAGTACTTC.

This clonotype has at least ten counts. The J gene is TRBJ2-3, the V gene TRBV7-2, with D maybe TRBD2 (5 bases). The CDR3 has 14 residues. Trimming took off 5 bases at V and 5 bases at J, with 14 bases between the two ends. Germline V CDR1 and CDR2: SGHTA, FQGNSA. CDR3: CASSLPGERDTQYF. DNA for the CDR3: TGTGCCAGCAGCCTCCCCGGGGAACGAGATACGCAGTATTTT.

The chain combines TRBV28 with TRBJ2-1; D tentatively reads TRBD1 or TRBD2 (5 bases each). The V and J ends lost 6 bases and 3 bases respectively, with 15 bases between them. The CDR3 has 15 amino acids. Germline CDR1 is MDHEN and CDR2 is SYDVKM. DNA of the CDR3: TGTGCCAGCAGCCCTACCCCTGGGGGCTACAATGAGCAGTTCTTC. This encodes CASSPTPGGYNEQFF.

Many counts were recorded for this clonotype. The J gene is TRBJ2-1, the V gene TRBV14, with a possible D match to TRBD1 (5 bases). The V end lost 0 bases, the J end lost 8 bases, and 14 bases lay between the germline ends. In germline, CDR1 is SGHDN, CDR2 FVKESK. This CDR3 region has 15 residues. The CDR3 bases are TGTGCCAGCAGCCAAGATCTGGCAGGGTTGGATGAGCAGTTCTTC. Translation: CASSQDLAGLDEQFF.

The table lists this clonotype with many counts. J is TRBJ2-2 and V is TRBV7-9, with D perhaps assigned TRBD1 or TRBD2 (5 bases each). The CDR3 is 15 residues long. Trimming removed 0 bases from V and 4 bases from J, with 9 bases in between. Germline loops: CDR1 SEHNR, CDR2 FQNEAQ (reference sequence). CDR3 DNA: TGTGCCAGCAGCTTAGCATCAGGGACCACCGGGGAGCTGTTTTTT. It specifies CASSLASGTTGELFF.

Comment on this clonotype: A much larger clonotype is one base distant, so this may be a read error. The gene calls are TRBV27 and TRBJ2-1; the D gene could be TRBD1 or TRBD2 (6 bases each). There are 15 residues in the CDR3. Looked up from germline, CDR1 is MNHEY and CDR2 is SMNVEV (reference sequence). Here the CDR3 reads CAGSLGGISYNEQFF. The CDR3 DNA reads TGTGCCGGCAGTCTCGGGGGCATCTCCTACAATGAGCAGTTCTTC.

The chain joins TRBV2 to TRBJ2-3; TRBD2 matches at 10 bases. The ends lost 6 bases at V and 0 bases at J; junction bases unmatched: 3. Per the germline V gene, CDR1 is SNHLY and CDR2 is FYNNEI. This CDR3 has 15 amino acids. This CDR3 reads CASSASGGSTDTQYF. The CDR3 DNA is TGTGCCAGCAGCGCTAGCGGGGGAAGCACAGATACGCAGTATTTT.

In its sample, this clonotype was seen a few times. This chain connects TRBV28 to TRBJ2-5; TRBD2 matches at 11 bases. CDR1 MDHEN and CDR2 SYDVKM come from the germline V gene. The CDR3 totals 17 residues. J lost 1 base, V lost 5 bases, and 9 bases had no gene match. The DNA of the CDR3 is TGTGCCAGCAGTCCCTCCGGGCTAGCGGGGGGCCAAGAGACCCAGTACTTC. Protein sequence: CASSPSGLAGGQETQYF.

The rearrangement uses TRBV12-3 or TRBV12-4 and TRBJ1-6, with TRBD1 matching 8 bases. The CDR3 runs to 16 residues. The V segment lost 6 bases and the J segment 0 bases; nucleotides outside the gene matches: 4. The CDR3 protein is CASRRQGSSYNSPLHF. CDR3 in DNA: TGTGCCAGCAGACGACAGGGGAGCTCCTATAATTCACCCCTCCACTTT.

This clonotype was counted between two and nine times. The chain combines TRBV29-1 with TRBJ1-2; 7 positions agree with TRBD1. This CDR3 region has 14 residues. Germline V gene data show CDR1 as SQVTM and CDR2 as ANQGSEA. With V trimmed by 6 bases and J by 3 bases, 10 bases remained unmatched. CDR3 coding DNA: TGCAGCGTGGGGGGGACAGTCGGGGACTATGGCTACACCTTC. Protein: CSVGGTVGDYGYTF. Full variable domain (rest looked up from reference TRBV29-1 and TRBJ1-2): SAVISQKPSRDICQRGTSLTIQCQVDSQVTMMFWYRQQPGQSLTLIATANQGSEATYESGFVIDKFPISRPNLTFSTLTVSNMSPEDSSIYLCSVGGTVGDYGYTFGSGTRLTVV.

The chain uses TRBV19 and TRBJ2-3; 7 nucleotides align to TRBD2. Germline V gene data show CDR1 as LNHDA and CDR2 as SQIVND (reference sequence). J was trimmed by 9 bases and V by 7 bases; bases with no gene match: 13. This CDR3 spans 14 amino acids. CDR3 region: CASTAPGLPATQYF. The CDR3 DNA follows: TGTGCCAGTACGGCACCGGGACTACCCGCGACGCAGTATTTT.

This clonotype was seen many times. This chain uses TRBV20-1 with TRBJ2-3; 11 nucleotides match TRBD2. Germline CDR1 and CDR2: DFQATT and SNEGSKA (reference sequence). After removal of 6 bases from V and 2 bases from J, the junction contained 7 bases not matched to a gene. The CDR3 length is 15 residues. The CDR3, as DNA: TGCAGTGCCAGGGGACTAGCGGTATTCACAGATACGCAGTATTTT. It specifies CSARGLAVFTDTQYF.